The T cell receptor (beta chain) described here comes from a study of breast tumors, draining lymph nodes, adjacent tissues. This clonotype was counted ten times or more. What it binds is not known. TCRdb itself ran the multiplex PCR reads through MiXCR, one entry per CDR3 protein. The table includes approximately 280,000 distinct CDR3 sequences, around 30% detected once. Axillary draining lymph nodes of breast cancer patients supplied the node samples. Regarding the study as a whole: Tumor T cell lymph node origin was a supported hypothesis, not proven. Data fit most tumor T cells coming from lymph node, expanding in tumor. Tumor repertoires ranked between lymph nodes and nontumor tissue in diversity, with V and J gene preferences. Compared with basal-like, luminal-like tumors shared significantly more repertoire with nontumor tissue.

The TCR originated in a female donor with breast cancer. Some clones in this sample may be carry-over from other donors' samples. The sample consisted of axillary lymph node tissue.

The CDR3 reads CASSFSGAGANVLTF. CDR3 coding DNA: TGTGCCAGCAGCTTCTCGGGGGCCGGGGCCAACGTCCTGACTTTC. The V call is TRBV9, the J call TRBJ2-6, with D perhaps being TRBD1 or TRBD2 (6 bases each). The CDR3 totals 15 residues. Trimming took 4 bases from V and 4 from J, leaving 12 bases between them. Germline CDR1 is SGDLS and CDR2 is YYNGEE. Full variable domain (rest looked up from reference TRBV9 and TRBJ2-6): DSGVTQTPKHLITATGQRVTLRCSPRSGDLSVYWYQQSLDQGLQFLIQYYNGEERAKGNILERFSAQQFPDLHSELNLSSLELGDSALYFCASSFSGAGANVLTFGAGSRLTVL.